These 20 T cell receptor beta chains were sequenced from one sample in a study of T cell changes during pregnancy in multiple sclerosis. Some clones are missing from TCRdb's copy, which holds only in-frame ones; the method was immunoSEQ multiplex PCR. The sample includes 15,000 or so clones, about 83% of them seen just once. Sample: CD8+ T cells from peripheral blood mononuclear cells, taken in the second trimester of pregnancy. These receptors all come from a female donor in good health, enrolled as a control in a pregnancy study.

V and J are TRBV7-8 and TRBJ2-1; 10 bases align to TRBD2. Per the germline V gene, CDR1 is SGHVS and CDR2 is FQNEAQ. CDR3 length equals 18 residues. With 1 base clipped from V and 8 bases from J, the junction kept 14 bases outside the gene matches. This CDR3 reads CASSLGVPSGGQPHEQFF. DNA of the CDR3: TGTGCCAGCAGCTTAGGGGTTCCTAGCGGGGGCCAACCCCATGAGCAGTTCTTC. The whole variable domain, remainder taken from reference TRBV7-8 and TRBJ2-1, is GAGVSQSPRYKVAKRGQDVALRCDPISGHVSLFWYQQALGQGPEFLTYFQNEAQLDKSGLPSDRFFAERPEGSVSTLKIQRTQQEDSAVYLCASSLGVPSGGQPHEQFFGPGTRLTVL.

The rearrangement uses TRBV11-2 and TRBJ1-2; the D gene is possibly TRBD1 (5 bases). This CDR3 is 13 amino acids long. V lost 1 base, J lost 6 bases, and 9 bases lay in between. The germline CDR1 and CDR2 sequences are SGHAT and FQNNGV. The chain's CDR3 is CASSLARENGYTF. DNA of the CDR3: TGTGCCAGCAGCTTAGCCAGGGAAAATGGCTACACCTTC. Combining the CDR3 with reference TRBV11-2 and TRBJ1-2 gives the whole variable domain EAGVAQSPRYKIIEKRQSVAFWCNPISGHATLYWYQQILGQGPKLLIQFQNNGVVDDSQLPKDRFSAERLKGVDSTLKIQPAKLEDSAVYLCASSLARENGYTFGSGTRLTVV.

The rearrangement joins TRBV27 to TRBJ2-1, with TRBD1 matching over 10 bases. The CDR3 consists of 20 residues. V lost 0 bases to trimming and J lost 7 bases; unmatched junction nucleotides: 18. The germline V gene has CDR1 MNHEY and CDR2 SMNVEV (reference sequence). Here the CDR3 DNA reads TGTGCCAGCAGTTTATCGAACCTTTACTTAGGGACAGGGGCAGTAAATGAGCAGTTCTTC. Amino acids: CASSLSNLYLGTGAVNEQFF.

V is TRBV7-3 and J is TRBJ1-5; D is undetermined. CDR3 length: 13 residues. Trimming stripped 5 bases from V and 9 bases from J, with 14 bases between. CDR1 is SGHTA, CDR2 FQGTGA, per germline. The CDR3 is CASSRDIQSPQHF. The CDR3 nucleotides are TGTGCCAGCAGCCGGGATATCCAATCGCCCCAGCATTTT.

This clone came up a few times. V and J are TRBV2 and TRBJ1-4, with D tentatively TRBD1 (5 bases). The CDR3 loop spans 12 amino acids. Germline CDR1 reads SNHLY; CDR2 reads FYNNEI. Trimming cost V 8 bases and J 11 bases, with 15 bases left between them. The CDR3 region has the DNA TGTGCCAGCGGGGGGAGCGATGGGAAACTGTTTTTT. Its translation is CASGGSDGKLFF.

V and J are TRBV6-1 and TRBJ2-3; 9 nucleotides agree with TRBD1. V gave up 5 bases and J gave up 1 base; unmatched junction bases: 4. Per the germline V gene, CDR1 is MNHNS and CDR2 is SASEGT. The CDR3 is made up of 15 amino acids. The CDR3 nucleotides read TGTGCCAGCAGTCCGGACAGGGGCGGCACAGATACGCAGTATTTT. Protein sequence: CASSPDRGGTDTQYF.

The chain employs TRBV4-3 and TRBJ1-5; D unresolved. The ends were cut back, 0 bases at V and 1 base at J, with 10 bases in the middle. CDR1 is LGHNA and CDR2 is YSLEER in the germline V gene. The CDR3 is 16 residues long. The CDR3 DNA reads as TGCGCCAGCAGCCAAGATTCGGAGGGCAGCAATCAGCCCCAGCATTTT. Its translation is CASSQDSEGSNQPQHF.

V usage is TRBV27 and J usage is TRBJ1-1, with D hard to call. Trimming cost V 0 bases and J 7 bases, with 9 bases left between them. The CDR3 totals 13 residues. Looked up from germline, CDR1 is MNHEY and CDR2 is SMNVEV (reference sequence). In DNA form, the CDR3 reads TGTGCCAGCAGTTTATCGGCAGACTTTGAAGCTTTCTTT. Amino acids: CASSLSADFEAFF.

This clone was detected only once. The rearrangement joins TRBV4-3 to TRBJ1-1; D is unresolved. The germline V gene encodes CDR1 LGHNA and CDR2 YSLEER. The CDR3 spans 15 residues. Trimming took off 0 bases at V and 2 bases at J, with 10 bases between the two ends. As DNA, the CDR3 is TGCGCCAGCAGCCAAGATAGCGCAGGAAACACTGAAGCTTTCTTT. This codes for CASSQDSAGNTEAFF.

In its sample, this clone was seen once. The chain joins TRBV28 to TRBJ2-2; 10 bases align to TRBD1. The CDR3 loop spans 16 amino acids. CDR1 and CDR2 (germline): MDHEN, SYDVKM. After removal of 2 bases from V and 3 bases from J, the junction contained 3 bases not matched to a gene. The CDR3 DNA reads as TGTGCCAGCAGTTTAAGGGGGACAGGGGACACCGGGGAGCTGTTTTTT. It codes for CASSLRGTGDTGELFF.

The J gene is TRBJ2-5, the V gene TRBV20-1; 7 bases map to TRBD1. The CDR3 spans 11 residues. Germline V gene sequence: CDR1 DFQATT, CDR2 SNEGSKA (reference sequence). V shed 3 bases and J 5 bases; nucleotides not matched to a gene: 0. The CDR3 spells CSARTGETQYF. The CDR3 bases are TGCAGTGCTAGGACAGGGGAGACCCAGTACTTC.

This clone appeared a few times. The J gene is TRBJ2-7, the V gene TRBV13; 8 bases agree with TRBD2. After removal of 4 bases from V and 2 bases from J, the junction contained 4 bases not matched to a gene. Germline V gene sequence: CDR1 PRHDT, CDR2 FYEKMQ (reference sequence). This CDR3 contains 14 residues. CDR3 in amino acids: CASSSTSVTYEQYF. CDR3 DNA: TGTGCCAGCAGCTCGACTAGCGTTACCTACGAGCAGTACTTC.

The CDR3 is CASSLGGRGAGGYTF. As DNA, the CDR3 is TGTGCCAGCAGCTTAGGAGGTCGGGGGGCGGGAGGCTACACCTTC. The V and J genes are TRBV11-2 and TRBJ1-2; perhaps TRBD1 as D (6 bases). Germline assignment: CDR1 SGHAT and CDR2 FQNNGV. This CDR3 is 15 amino acids long. Trimming removed 1 base at V and 8 bases at J, with 17 bases between.

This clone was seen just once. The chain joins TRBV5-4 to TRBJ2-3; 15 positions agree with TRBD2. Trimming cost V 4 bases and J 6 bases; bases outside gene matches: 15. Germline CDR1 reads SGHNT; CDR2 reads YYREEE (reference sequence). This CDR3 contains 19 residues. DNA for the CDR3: TGTGCCAGCAGCCCCTGGACTAGCGGGGGGGCTAGGGGTACGGATACGCAGTATTTT. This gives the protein CASSPWTSGGARGTDTQYF.

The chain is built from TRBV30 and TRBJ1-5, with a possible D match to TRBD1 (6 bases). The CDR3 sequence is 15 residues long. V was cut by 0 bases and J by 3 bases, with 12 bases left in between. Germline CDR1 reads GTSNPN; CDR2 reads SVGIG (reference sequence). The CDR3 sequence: CAWSVLGQNNQPQHF. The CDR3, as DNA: TGTGCCTGGAGTGTTTTAGGACAGAACAATCAGCCCCAGCATTTT.

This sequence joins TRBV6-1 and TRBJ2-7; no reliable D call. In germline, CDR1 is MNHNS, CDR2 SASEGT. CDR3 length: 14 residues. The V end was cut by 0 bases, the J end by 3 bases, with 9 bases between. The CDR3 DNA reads TGTGCCAGCAGTGAAGCCGGTACCAACTACGAGCAGTACTTC. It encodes CASSEAGTNYEQYF.

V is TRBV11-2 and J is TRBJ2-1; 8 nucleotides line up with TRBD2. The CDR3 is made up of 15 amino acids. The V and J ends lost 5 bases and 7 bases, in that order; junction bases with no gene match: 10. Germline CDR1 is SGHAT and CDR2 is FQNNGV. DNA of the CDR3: TGTGCCAGCAGCACCCCCGGGGGGGCGGGAAATGAGCAGTTCTTC. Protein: CASSTPGGAGNEQFF. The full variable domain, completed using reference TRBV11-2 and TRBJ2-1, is EAGVAQSPRYKIIEKRQSVAFWCNPISGHATLYWYQQILGQGPKLLIQFQNNGVVDDSQLPKDRFSAERLKGVDSTLKIQPAKLEDSAVYLCASSTPGGAGNEQFFGPGTRLTVL.

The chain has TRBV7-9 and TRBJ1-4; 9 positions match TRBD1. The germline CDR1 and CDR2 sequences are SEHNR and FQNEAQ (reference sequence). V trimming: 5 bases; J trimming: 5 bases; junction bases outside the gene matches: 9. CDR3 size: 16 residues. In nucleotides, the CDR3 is TGTGCCAGCAGCGGGTCGACAGGGGGTGTAAATGAAAAACTGTTTTTT. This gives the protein CASSGSTGGVNEKLFF. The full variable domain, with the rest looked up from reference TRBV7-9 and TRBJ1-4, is DTGVSQNPRHKITKRGQNVTFRCDPISEHNRLYWYRQTLGQGPEFLTYFQNEAQLEKSRLLSDRFSAERPKGSFSTLEIQRTEQGDSAMYLCASSGSTGGVNEKLFFGSGTQLSVL.

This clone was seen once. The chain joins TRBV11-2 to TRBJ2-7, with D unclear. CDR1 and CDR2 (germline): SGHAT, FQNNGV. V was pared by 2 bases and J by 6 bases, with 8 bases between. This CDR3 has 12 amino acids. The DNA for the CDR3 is TGTGCCAGCAGCTTAAACTTCGCCGAGCAGTACTTC. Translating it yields CASSLNFAEQYF.

CDR3 DNA sequence: TGTGCCATCAGTGCAACCCAGGTGGATACGCAGTATTTT. Translating gives CAISATQVDTQYF. The genes are TRBV10-3 and TRBJ2-3; D is ambiguous. V lost 4 bases and J lost 6, with 11 bases in between. CDR1 is ENHRY, CDR2 SYGVKD, per germline. This CDR3 has 13 amino acids.